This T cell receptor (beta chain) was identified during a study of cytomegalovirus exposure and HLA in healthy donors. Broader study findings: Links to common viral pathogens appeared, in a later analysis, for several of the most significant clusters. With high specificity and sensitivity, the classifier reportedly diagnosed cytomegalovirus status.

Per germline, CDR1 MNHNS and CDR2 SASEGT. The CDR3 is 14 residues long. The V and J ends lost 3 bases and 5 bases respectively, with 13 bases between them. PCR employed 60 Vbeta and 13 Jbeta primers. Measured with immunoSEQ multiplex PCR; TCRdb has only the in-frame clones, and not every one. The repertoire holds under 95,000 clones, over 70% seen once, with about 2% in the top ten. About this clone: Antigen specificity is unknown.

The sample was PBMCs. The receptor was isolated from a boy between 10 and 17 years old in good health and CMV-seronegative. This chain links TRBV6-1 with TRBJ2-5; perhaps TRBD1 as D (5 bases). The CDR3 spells CASSDRDSFETQYF. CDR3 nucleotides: TGTGCCAGCAGTGATAGAGACAGTTTCGAGACCCAGTACTTC.